A single sample gave rise to the 20 T cell receptor beta chains below, sequenced in a study of siplizumab effects on memory and regulatory T cells. Using immunoSEQ multiplex PCR, the repertoire was profiled, and TCRdb retains in-frame clones only, with some absent. The sample has 97,000 or so clones; 90% to 95% are singletons. Sample: CD4+ T cells sorted from blood. The receptors originated from a human donor in good health.

The chain recombines TRBV28 with TRBJ2-1; D is perhaps TRBD1 (8 bases). The ends were cut back, 5 bases at V and 2 bases at J, with 25 bases in the middle. The length of the CDR3 is 19 residues. Germline V gene lookup returns CDR1 MDHEN and CDR2 SYDVKM. The CDR3 protein is CASSLDRGWLAGTYNEQFF. CDR3 nucleotide sequence: TGTGCCAGCAGTCTCGACAGGGGATGGTTAGCGGGTACCTACAATGAGCAGTTCTTC.

CDR3 region: CASSFEGVNTEAFF. The CDR3 DNA sequence: TGTGCCAGCAGCTTTGAAGGGGTGAACACTGAAGCTTTCTTT. J is TRBJ1-1 and V is TRBV5-6; the D gene is possibly TRBD1 (5 bases). With 2 bases removed from V and 0 bases from J, the gap between germline ends came to 8 bases. The germline gives CDR1 SGHDT, CDR2 YYEEEE. There are 14 residues in the CDR3.

This chain joins TRBV12-5 and TRBJ2-4; D is unresolved. The CDR3 runs to 17 residues. Trimming removed 11 bases from V and 0 bases from J, with 23 bases in between. Germline-derived CDR1 and CDR2 are LGHNT and FRNRAP. The CDR3 sequence: CAAQRKDGELAKNIQYF. The CDR3 bases are TGTGCTGCCCAACGAAAAGACGGAGAACTAGCCAAAAACATTCAGTACTTC.

This chain joins TRBV20-1 and TRBJ2-7; D remains ambiguous. V lost 1 base and J 3 bases, leaving 4 bases between the germline ends. Germline CDR1 is DFQATT and CDR2 is SNEGSKA (reference sequence). The CDR3 is 11 amino acids. CDR3 in amino acids: CSARGHYEQYF. As DNA, the CDR3 is TGCAGTGCTAGAGGACACTACGAGCAGTACTTC.

The gene calls are TRBV5-4 and TRBJ2-2; possibly TRBD1 for D (6 bases). V lost 9 bases and J 1 base, leaving 10 bases between the germline ends. The CDR3 has 13 residues. The germline V gene encodes CDR1 SGHNT and CDR2 YYREEE (reference sequence). CDR3 DNA sequence: TGTGCCACCCGGACAGTGAACACCGGGGAGCTGTTTTTT. Its protein product is CATRTVNTGELFF.

This clone was seen a few times. The J gene is TRBJ2-7, the V gene TRBV18; TRBD1 matches 7 bases. There are 13 residues in the CDR3. Germline CDR1 is KGHSH and CDR2 is LQKENI. V lost 8 bases to trimming and J lost 1 base; unmatched junction nucleotides: 5. CDR3 nucleotide sequence: TGTGCCAGCGCCCGGACAGGATCCTACGAGCAGTACTTC. The encoded protein is CASARTGSYEQYF.

V and J are TRBV5-1 and TRBJ2-7, with 7 bases that match TRBD1. Germline trimming cut 2 bases from V and 0 bases from J; bases unmatched to any gene: 8. Germline CDR1 is SGHRS and CDR2 is YFSETQ. The CDR3 runs 16 residues. As DNA, the CDR3 is TGCGCCAGCAGCTTTGATCCGGGACAGAGCTCCTACGAGCAGTACTTC. Translating it yields CASSFDPGQSSYEQYF.

The chain combines TRBV28 with TRBJ1-5; D is unclear. This CDR3 spans 15 amino acids. Germline assignment: CDR1 MDHEN and CDR2 SYDVKM. V lost 3 bases and J 1 base, leaving 10 bases between the germline ends. The CDR3: CASSLGSLSNQPQHF. CDR3 DNA sequence: TGTGCCAGCAGTTTGGGCAGTTTGAGCAATCAGCCCCAGCATTTT.

The genes are TRBV9 and TRBJ2-3; D gene uncertain. V lost 2 bases and J lost 6, with 16 bases in between. The CDR3 consists of 15 residues. Per the germline V gene, CDR1 is SGDLS and CDR2 is YYNGEE. The CDR3 loop reads CASSVSPQAGDTQYF. CDR3 sequence (DNA): TGTGCCAGCAGCGTGTCCCCTCAAGCTGGGGATACGCAGTATTTT.

The J gene is TRBJ2-7, the V gene TRBV7-9; 9 bases line up with TRBD2. Germline assignment: CDR1 SEHNR and CDR2 FQNEAQ (reference sequence). V lost 5 bases, J lost 5 bases, and 7 bases stayed unmatched. The CDR3 loop spans 14 amino acids. The CDR3 coding sequence is TGTGCCAGCAGCCAAGGGACTAGCTTCAACGAGCAGTACTTC. Encoded protein: CASSQGTSFNEQYF.

The chain is built from TRBV28 and TRBJ1-5; possible D gene TRBD1, 6 bases. This CDR3 has 16 amino acids. V lost 2 bases to trimming and J lost 6 bases, with 17 bases between them. Germline V lookup: CDR1 MDHEN, CDR2 SYDVKM. The DNA of the CDR3 is TGTGCCAGCAGTTTAGGGGCCCACACAGGGCTTCAGCCCCAGCATTTT. Its translation: CASSLGAHTGLQPQHF.

The DNA of the CDR3 is TGTGCCTGGAGTCCCGATCACACCGGGGAGCTGTTTTTT. It codes for CAWSPDHTGELFF. The chain combines TRBV30 with TRBJ2-2; no clear D. Trimming stripped 2 bases from V and 3 bases from J, with 7 bases between. Looked up from germline, CDR1 is GTSNPN and CDR2 is SVGIG (reference sequence). This CDR3 is built from 13 residues.

The J gene is TRBJ2-3, the V gene TRBV7-6; 10 bases fit TRBD1. V was pared by 3 bases and J by 5 bases, with 8 bases of the junction left unmatched. This CDR3 is built from 16 residues. The germline V gene has CDR1 SGHVS and CDR2 FNYEAQ. CDR3 sequence (DNA): TGTGCCAGCAGCTTTATGGGAGACAGGGGGCGAGATACGCAGTATTTT. It specifies CASSFMGDRGRDTQYF.

The genes are TRBV7-8 and TRBJ2-5, with 11 positions matching TRBD2. Germline CDR1 SGHVS, CDR2 FQNEAQ. The CDR3 totals 15 residues. Unmatched junction bases numbered 7, after V lost 5 bases and J lost 5 bases. CDR3: CASSVGTSGLETQYF. CDR3 DNA: TGTGCCAGCAGCGTGGGGACTAGCGGCCTGGAGACCCAGTACTTC.

The V call is TRBV19, the J call TRBJ2-5; D is possibly TRBD1 (5 bases). V was clipped by 7 bases and J by 4 bases, with 16 bases between them. This CDR3 contains 14 residues. Per germline, CDR1 LNHDA and CDR2 SQIVND (reference sequence). The CDR3 sequence is CASKKSGARETQYF. CDR3 bases: TGTGCCAGTAAAAAATCTGGGGCGCGAGAGACCCAGTACTTC.

The chain recombines TRBV28 with TRBJ1-5, with D tentatively TRBD1 (6 bases). Germline CDR1 is MDHEN and CDR2 is SYDVKM. Trimming pared 5 bases from V and 5 bases from J, leaving 25 bases between. The CDR3 consists of 18 residues. Here the CDR3 reads CASSHKYLTGRGHQPQHF. CDR3 bases: TGTGCCAGCAGTCATAAATACCTTACGGGGCGGGGGCATCAGCCCCAGCATTTT.

This chain uses TRBV6-1 with TRBJ2-5; D gene ambiguous. The CDR3 loop spans 11 amino acids. Germline CDR1 reads MNHNS; CDR2 reads SASEGT. V was pared by 2 bases and J by 5 bases, with 3 bases between. The CDR3 nucleotides read TGTGCCAGCAGTGAAATCGAGACCCAGTACTTC. Translating it yields CASSEIETQYF.

This chain joins TRBV28 and TRBJ1-2; D is unclear. V gave up 2 bases and J gave up 4 bases, with 5 bases separating them. This CDR3 contains 12 residues. The germline CDR1 and CDR2 sequences are MDHEN and SYDVKM. DNA for the CDR3: TGTGCCAGCAGTTTAAAAGGCTATGGCTACACCTTC. Its protein is CASSLKGYGYTF.

This clone was seen more than once but under ten times. CDR3 DNA: TGTGCCAGCAGCGTAGTTTTGAGCGAGACTAATGAGCAGTTCTTC. Its protein is CASSVVLSETNEQFF. The chain is built from TRBV9 and TRBJ2-1; unclear D gene. V was clipped by 0 bases and J by 7 bases, with 14 bases between them. The CDR3 runs to 15 residues. CDR1 and CDR2 (germline): SGDLS, YYNGEE.

In this sample, this clone turned up once. The chain couples TRBV5-6 to TRBJ1-6, with a possible D match to TRBD1 (5 bases). The germline gives CDR1 SGHDT, CDR2 YYEEEE. The CDR3 covers 15 residues. Trimming removed 3 bases at V and 11 bases at J, with 18 bases between. The CDR3 protein is CASSWRGTRDAPLHF. The CDR3, as DNA: TGTGCCAGCAGCTGGAGGGGTACACGCGACGCACCCCTCCACTTT.